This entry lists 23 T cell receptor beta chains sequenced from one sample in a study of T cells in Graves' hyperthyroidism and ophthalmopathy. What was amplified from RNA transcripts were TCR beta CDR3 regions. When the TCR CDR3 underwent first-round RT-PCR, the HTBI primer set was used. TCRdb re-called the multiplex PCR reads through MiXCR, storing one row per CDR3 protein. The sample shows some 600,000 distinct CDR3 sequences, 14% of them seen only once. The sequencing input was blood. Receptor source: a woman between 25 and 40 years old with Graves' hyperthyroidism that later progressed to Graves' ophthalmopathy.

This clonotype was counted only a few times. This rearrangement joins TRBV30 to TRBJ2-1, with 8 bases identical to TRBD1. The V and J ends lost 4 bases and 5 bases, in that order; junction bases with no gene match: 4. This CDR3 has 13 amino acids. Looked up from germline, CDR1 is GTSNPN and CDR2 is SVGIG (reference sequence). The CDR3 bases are TGTGCCTGGACCGGGACAGGTAACAATGAGCAGTTCTTC. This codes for CAWTGTGNNEQFF.

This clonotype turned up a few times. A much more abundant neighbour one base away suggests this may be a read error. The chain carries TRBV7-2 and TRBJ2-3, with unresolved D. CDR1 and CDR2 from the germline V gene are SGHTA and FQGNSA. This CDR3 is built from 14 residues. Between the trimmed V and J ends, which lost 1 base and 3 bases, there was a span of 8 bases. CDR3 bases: TGTGCCAGCAGCTTAGGGCTCAAGACAGATACGCAGTATTTT. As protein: CASSLGLKTDTQYF. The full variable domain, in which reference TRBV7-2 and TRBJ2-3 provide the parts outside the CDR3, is GAGVSQSPSNKVTEKGKDVELRCDPISGHTALYWYRQSLGQGLEFLIYFQGNSAPDKSGLPSDRFSAERTGGSVSTLTIQRTQQEDSAVYLCASSLGLKTDTQYFGPGTRLTVL.

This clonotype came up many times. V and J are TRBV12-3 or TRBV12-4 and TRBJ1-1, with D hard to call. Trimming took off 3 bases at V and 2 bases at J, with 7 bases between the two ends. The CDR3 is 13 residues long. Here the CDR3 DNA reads TGTGCCAGCAGTTTTGTCGCCAACACTGAAGCTTTCTTT. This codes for CASSFVANTEAFF.

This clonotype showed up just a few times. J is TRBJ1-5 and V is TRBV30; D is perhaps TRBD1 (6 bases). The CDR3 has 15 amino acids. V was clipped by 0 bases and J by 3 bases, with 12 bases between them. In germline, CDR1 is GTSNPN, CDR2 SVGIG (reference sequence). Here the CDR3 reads CAWSVEGGFNQPQHF. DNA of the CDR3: TGTGCCTGGAGTGTAGAGGGGGGGTTCAATCAGCCCCAGCATTTT.

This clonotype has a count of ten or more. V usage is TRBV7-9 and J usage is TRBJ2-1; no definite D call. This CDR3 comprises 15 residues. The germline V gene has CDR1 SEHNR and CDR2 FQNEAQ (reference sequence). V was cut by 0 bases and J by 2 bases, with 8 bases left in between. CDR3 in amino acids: CASSLAAVTYNEQFF. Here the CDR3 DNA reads TGTGCCAGCAGCTTAGCGGCAGTTACCTACAATGAGCAGTTCTTC.

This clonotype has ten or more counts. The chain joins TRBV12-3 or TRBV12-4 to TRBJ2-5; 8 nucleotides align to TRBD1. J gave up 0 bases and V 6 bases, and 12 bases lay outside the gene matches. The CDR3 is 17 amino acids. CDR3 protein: CASRGSQGAGDQETQYF. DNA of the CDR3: TGTGCCAGCAGGGGTTCTCAGGGGGCGGGCGACCAAGAGACCCAGTACTTC.

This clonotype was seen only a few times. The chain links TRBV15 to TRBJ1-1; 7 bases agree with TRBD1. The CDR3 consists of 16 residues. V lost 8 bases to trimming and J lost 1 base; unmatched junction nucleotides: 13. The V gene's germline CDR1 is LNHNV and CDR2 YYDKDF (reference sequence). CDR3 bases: TGTGCCACCGGGGATAGGGGGCCTCTTTCGAACACTGAAGCTTTCTTT. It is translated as CATGDRGPLSNTEAFF. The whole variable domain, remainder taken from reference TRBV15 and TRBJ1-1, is DAMVIQNPRYQVTQFGKPVTLSCSQTLNHNVMYWYQQKSSQAPKLLFHYYDKDFNNEADTPDNFQSRRPNTSFCFLDIRSPGLGDTAMYLCATGDRGPLSNTEAFFGQGTRLTVV.

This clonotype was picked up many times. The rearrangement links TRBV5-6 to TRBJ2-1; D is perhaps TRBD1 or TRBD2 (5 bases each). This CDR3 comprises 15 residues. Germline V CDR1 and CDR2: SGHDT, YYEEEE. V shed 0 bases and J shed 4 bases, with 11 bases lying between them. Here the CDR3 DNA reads TGTGCCAGCAGCTTGGAGGTGGGACGGTACAATGAGCAGTTCTTC. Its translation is CASSLEVGRYNEQFF.

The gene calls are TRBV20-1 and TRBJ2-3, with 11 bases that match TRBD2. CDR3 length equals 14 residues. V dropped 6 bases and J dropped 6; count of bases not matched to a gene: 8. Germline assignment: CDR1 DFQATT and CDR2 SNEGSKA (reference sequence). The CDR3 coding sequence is TGCAGTGCACCCACTAGCGGGAGATACGATACGCAGTATTTT. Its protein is CSAPTSGRYDTQYF.

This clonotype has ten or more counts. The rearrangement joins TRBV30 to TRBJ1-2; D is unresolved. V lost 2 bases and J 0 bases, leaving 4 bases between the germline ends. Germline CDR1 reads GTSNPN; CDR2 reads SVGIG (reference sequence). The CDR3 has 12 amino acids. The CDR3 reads CAWSPANYGYTF. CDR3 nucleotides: TGTGCCTGGAGTCCAGCTAACTATGGCTACACCTTC.

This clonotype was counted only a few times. CDR3 in amino acids: CASSEGLRQGEAFF. CDR3 in DNA: TGTGCCAGCAGTGAGGGGCTTCGACAGGGCGAAGCTTTCTTT. V gene TRBV6-1 combines with J gene TRBJ1-1, with 7 bases lining up with TRBD1. There are 14 residues in the CDR3. The V gene end was trimmed by 3 bases and the J gene end by 8 bases; junction bases not matched to a gene: 9. From germline, CDR1 is MNHNS and CDR2 SASEGT.

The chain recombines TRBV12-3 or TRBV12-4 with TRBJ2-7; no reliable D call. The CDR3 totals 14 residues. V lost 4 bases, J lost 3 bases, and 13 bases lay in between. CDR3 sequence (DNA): TGTGCCAGCAGTTCCTTTACTGGCAGCTACGAGCAGTACTTC. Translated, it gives CASSSFTGSYEQYF.

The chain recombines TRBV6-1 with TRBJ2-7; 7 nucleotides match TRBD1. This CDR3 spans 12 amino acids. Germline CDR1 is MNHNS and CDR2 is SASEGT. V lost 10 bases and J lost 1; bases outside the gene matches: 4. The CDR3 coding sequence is TGTGCCATAACAGGGGAGTCCTACGAGCAGTACTTC. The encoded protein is CAITGESYEQYF.

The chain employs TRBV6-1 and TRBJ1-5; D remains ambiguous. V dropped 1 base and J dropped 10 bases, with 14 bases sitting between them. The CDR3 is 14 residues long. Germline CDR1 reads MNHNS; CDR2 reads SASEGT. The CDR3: CASSEVKREGPQHF. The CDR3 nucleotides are TGTGCCAGCAGTGAAGTAAAAAGGGAGGGTCCCCAGCATTTT.

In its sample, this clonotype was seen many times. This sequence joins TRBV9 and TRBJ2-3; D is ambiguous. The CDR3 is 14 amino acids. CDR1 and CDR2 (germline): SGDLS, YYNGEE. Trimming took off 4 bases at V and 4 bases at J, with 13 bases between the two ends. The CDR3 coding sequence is TGTGCCAGCAGCCCCCTAGTCTCGGCAGATACGCAGTATTTT. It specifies CASSPLVSADTQYF.

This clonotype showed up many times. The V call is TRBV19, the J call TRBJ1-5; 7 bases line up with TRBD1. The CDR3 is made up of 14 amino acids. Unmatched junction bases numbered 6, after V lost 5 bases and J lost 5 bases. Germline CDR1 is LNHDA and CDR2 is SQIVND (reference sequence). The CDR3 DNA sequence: TGTGCCAGTAGTGAGTTCAGGGGGGATCAGCCCCAGCATTTT. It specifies CASSEFRGDQPQHF.

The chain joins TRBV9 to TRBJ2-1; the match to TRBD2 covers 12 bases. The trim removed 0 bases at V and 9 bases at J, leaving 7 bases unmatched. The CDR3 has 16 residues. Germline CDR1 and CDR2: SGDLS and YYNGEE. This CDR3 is CASSVGLAGGPIEQFF. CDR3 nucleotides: TGTGCCAGCAGCGTAGGCCTAGCGGGAGGGCCCATTGAGCAGTTCTTC.

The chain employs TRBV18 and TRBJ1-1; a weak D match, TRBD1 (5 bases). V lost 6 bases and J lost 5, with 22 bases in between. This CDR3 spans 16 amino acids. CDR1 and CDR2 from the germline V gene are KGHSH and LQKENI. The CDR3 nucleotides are TGTGCCAGCTCCCCCAGGGTTGGGGAATTTGGGACTGAAGCTTTCTTT. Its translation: CASSPRVGEFGTEAFF.

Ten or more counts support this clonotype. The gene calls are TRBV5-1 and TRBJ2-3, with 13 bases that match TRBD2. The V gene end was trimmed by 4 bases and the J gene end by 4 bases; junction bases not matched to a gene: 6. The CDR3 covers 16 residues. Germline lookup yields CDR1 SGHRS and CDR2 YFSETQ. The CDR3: CASSPGTSGTADTQYF. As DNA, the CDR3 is TGCGCCAGCAGCCCCGGGACTAGCGGGACTGCAGATACGCAGTATTTT.

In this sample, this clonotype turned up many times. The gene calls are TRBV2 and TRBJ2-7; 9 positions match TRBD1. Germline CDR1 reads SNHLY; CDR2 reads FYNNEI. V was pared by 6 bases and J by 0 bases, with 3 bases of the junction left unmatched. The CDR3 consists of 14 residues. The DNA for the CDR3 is TGTGCCAGCAGACGGACAGGGGCCTCCTACGAGCAGTACTTC. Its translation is CASRRTGASYEQYF. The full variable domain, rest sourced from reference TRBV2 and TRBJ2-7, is EPEVTQTPSHQVTQMGQEVILRCVPISNHLYFYWYRQILGQKVEFLVSFYNNEISEKSEIFDDQFSVERPDGSNFTLKIRSTKLEDSAMYFCASRRTGASYEQYFGPGTRLTVT.

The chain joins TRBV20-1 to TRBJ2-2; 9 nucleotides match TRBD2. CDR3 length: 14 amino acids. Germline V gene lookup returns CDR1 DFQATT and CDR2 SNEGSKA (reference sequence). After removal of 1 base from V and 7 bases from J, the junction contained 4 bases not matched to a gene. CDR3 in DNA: TGCAGTGCTAGAGTAGCGGGAGAAGTCGGGGAGCTGTTTTTT. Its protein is CSARVAGEVGELFF.

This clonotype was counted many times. CDR3 sequence reads: CSASRDFESDEQYF. The CDR3 DNA is TGCAGTGCTAGTAGAGACTTCGAGTCCGACGAGCAGTACTTC. V and J are TRBV20-1 and TRBJ2-7; D remains unclear. V dropped 3 bases and J dropped 5 bases, with 17 bases sitting between them. This CDR3 region has 14 residues. CDR1 and CDR2 (germline): DFQATT, SNEGSKA (reference sequence).

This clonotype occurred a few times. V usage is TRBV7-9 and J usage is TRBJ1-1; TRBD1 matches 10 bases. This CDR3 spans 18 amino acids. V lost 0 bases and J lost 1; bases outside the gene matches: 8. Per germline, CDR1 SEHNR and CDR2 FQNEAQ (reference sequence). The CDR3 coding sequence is TGTGCCAGCAGCTTAGCTAGACAGGGGGCCGGGGGGAACACTGAAGCTTTCTTT. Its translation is CASSLARQGAGGNTEAFF.